Each of the 24 T cell receptor beta chains below was sequenced from the same sample in a study of PD-L1 blockade in urothelial cancer. The data were produced by immunoSEQ multiplex PCR, yet TCRdb's version contains in-frame clones alone and is incomplete. The table includes under 100,000 clones, more than 75% detected once. Sequenced here: PBMCs, sampled around atezolizumab (anti-PD-L1) treatment. The receptor set was obtained from a man aged 70-80 years with urothelial cancer.

This chain links TRBV7-9 with TRBJ2-7; tentatively, D is TRBD1 (6 bases). Trimming left V 0 bases short and J 5 bases short, with 14 bases between. CDR1 and CDR2 (germline): SEHNR, FQNEAQ (reference sequence). The CDR3 is made up of 15 amino acids. The CDR3, as DNA: TGTGCCAGCAGCTTAGCCCCACAGGGTACTCACGAGCAGTACTTC. Translating it yields CASSLAPQGTHEQYF. Drawing the rest from reference TRBV7-9 and TRBJ2-7, the complete variable domain is DTGVSQNPRHKITKRGQNVTFRCDPISEHNRLYWYRQTLGQGPEFLTYFQNEAQLEKSRLLSDRFSAERPKGSFSTLEIQRTEQGDSAMYLCASSLAPQGTHEQYFGPGTRLTVT.

The rearrangement links TRBV15 to TRBJ1-4; D gene ambiguous. This CDR3 contains 15 residues. Trimming took off 4 bases at V and 0 bases at J, with 9 bases between the two ends. CDR1 is LNHNV, CDR2 YYDKDF, per germline (reference sequence). Here the CDR3 reads CATSIEHATNEKLFF. DNA of the CDR3: TGTGCCACCAGCATAGAACACGCAACTAATGAAAAACTGTTTTTT.

The V and J genes are TRBV5-5 and TRBJ2-7; D is perhaps TRBD2 (7 bases). Trimming cost V 1 base and J 2 bases, with 13 bases left between them. Germline assignment: CDR1 SGHKS and CDR2 YYEKEE (reference sequence). The CDR3 has 15 amino acids. CDR3 in DNA: TGTGCCAGCAGCTTGCTGGGGGGGGCGGCCTACGAGCAGTACTTC. It translates to CASSLLGGAAYEQYF.

This clone appeared a single time. This chain links TRBV19 with TRBJ2-1; the D gene is possibly TRBD1 (5 bases). Trimming pared 2 bases from V and 6 bases from J, leaving 14 bases between. CDR3 size: 15 residues. Germline V gene lookup returns CDR1 LNHDA and CDR2 SQIVND (reference sequence). The CDR3 coding sequence is TGTGCCAGTAGTATACAGGGCAGTGTCCTCAATGAGCAGTTCTTC. Translating it yields CASSIQGSVLNEQFF.

The chain is built from TRBV5-5 and TRBJ2-3, with 8 bases matching TRBD1. The CDR3 has 16 amino acids. V gave up 0 bases and J gave up 0 bases; unmatched junction bases: 3. Looked up from germline, CDR1 is SGHKS and CDR2 is YYEKEE (reference sequence). The CDR3 DNA reads TGTGCCAGCAGCTTGGCAGGGGGCCGTAGCACAGATACGCAGTATTTT. This sequence encodes CASSLAGGRSTDTQYF.

This chain joins TRBV6-5 and TRBJ1-1, with 8 bases lining up with TRBD1. Germline CDR1 MNHEY, CDR2 SVGAGI. The CDR3 sequence is 14 residues long. The trim removed 6 bases at V and 2 bases at J, leaving 5 bases unmatched. In DNA form, the CDR3 reads TGTGCCAGCAGCCAGGGACAGGTTAACACTGAAGCTTTCTTT. Its translation is CASSQGQVNTEAFF.

This clone came up once. The V gene is TRBV18, the J gene TRBJ2-5; 8 nucleotides match TRBD2. The junction had 9 bases not matched to a gene; V was cut back by 2 bases and J by 7 bases. Germline V gives CDR1 KGHSH, CDR2 LQKENI. This CDR3 has 15 residues. CDR3 amino acids: CASSPRQDRGGTQYF. Written as DNA, the CDR3 is TGTGCCAGCTCACCAAGGCAAGACCGGGGGGGGACCCAGTACTTC.

By share, this clone counts as medium-sized (0.01 to 0.1%). This chain links TRBV14 with TRBJ1-1; 9 positions match TRBD1. Trimming at V came to 4 bases and at J to 4 bases, leaving 10 bases not matched to a gene. The length of the CDR3 is 16 residues. CDR1 is SGHDN and CDR2 is FVKESK in the germline V gene. The CDR3 region is CASSPTIRDRATEAFF. DNA of the CDR3: TGTGCCAGCAGCCCTACTATAAGGGACAGGGCCACTGAAGCTTTCTTT.

The rearrangement links TRBV5-4 to TRBJ1-1, with D unclear. The CDR3 runs 13 residues. Germline V gene sequence: CDR1 SGHNT, CDR2 YYREEE (reference sequence). V was pared by 4 bases and J by 0 bases, with 7 bases between. The CDR3 coding sequence is TGTGCCAGCAGCCCCCCCATGAACACTGAAGCTTTCTTT. Encoded protein: CASSPPMNTEAFF.

This sequence joins TRBV19 and TRBJ2-2, with a tentative D call TRBD1 (6 bases). In germline, CDR1 is LNHDA, CDR2 SQIVND (reference sequence). The length of the CDR3 is 14 residues. V dropped 3 bases and J dropped 6 bases, with 11 bases sitting between them. In DNA, the CDR3 is TGTGCCAGTAGTATGGACCAGGGGCCCGGGGAGCTGTTTTTT. Translating gives CASSMDQGPGELFF.

The rearrangement joins TRBV27 to TRBJ2-7; D uncertain. This CDR3 region has 13 residues. Germline loops: CDR1 MNHEY, CDR2 SMNVEV (reference sequence). V lost 6 bases, J lost 0 bases, and 9 bases lay in between. CDR3 in amino acids: CASSPVGSYEQYF. CDR3 sequence (DNA): TGTGCCAGCAGCCCGGTCGGCTCCTACGAGCAGTACTTC.

The V and J genes are TRBV5-4 and TRBJ2-5; no clear D gene. The CDR3 consists of 14 residues. Per germline, CDR1 SGHNT and CDR2 YYREEE (reference sequence). The V gene lost 0 bases and the J gene lost 3 bases, with 9 bases spanning the gap. In DNA form, the CDR3 reads TGTGCCAGCAGCTTGGTGGCGCGGAAAGAGACCCAGTACTTC. Amino acid sequence: CASSLVARKETQYF.

The chain has TRBV5-5 and TRBJ1-4, with TRBD1 as a possible D gene (6 bases). The CDR3 loop spans 14 amino acids. V was shortened by 1 base and J by 5 bases, with 9 bases between the two germline ends. Germline V CDR1 and CDR2: SGHKS, YYEKEE (reference sequence). The CDR3 protein is CASSLSGENEKLFF. The DNA of the CDR3 is TGTGCCAGCAGCTTGTCAGGGGAGAATGAAAAACTGTTTTTT.

This clone occurred once. The chain links TRBV11-2 to TRBJ2-5, with a possible D match to TRBD2 (5 bases). V lost 2 bases to trimming and J lost 14 bases, with 15 bases between them. The CDR3 consists of 12 residues. Germline V gene lookup returns CDR1 SGHAT and CDR2 FQNNGV. The DNA for the CDR3 is TGTGCCAGCAGCTTAAGGAGGTTCCCAGCTTACTTC. Translating gives CASSLRRFPAYF.

V is TRBV7-8 and J is TRBJ2-3; D may be TRBD1 (6 bases). There are 15 residues in the CDR3. Per the germline V gene, CDR1 is SGHVS and CDR2 is FQNEAQ. The ends were cut back, 4 bases at V and 0 bases at J, with 11 bases in the middle. CDR3 residues: CASSSWTASTDTQYF. CDR3 DNA sequence: TGTGCCAGCAGCTCCTGGACAGCCAGCACAGATACGCAGTATTTT.

The V and J genes are TRBV19 and TRBJ2-1, with 10 bases lining up with TRBD2. The V segment lost 7 bases and the J segment 8 bases; nucleotides outside the gene matches: 5. The length of the CDR3 is 13 residues. Germline CDR1 is LNHDA and CDR2 is SQIVND (reference sequence). The CDR3 region has the DNA TGTGCCAGTAAGCTAGCGGGAGTAGATGAGCAGTTCTTC. This encodes CASKLAGVDEQFF.

This clone was seen more than once but under ten times. The chain links TRBV7-2 to TRBJ1-2, with D unclear. Germline lookup yields CDR1 SGHTA and CDR2 FQGNSA. The length of the CDR3 is 14 residues. V lost 0 bases and J lost 4, with 9 bases in between. CDR3 DNA: TGTGCCAGCAGCTTAGCCCGGACTGCCTATGGCTACACCTTC. It specifies CASSLARTAYGYTF.

CDR3 protein: CATSRSRGIRTDTQYF. The CDR3 nucleotides are TGTGCCACCAGCAGGAGCCGCGGGATCCGCACAGATACGCAGTATTTT. V is TRBV15 and J is TRBJ2-3; weak D call: TRBD2 (6 bases). The CDR3 extends over 16 amino acids. In germline, CDR1 is LNHNV, CDR2 YYDKDF (reference sequence). V lost 3 bases and J 1 base, leaving 14 bases between the germline ends.

The chain carries TRBV29-1 and TRBJ2-7; tentatively, D is TRBD1 (5 bases). The CDR3 is 14 residues long. The V gene lost 4 bases and the J gene lost 1 base, with 14 bases spanning the gap. Per germline, CDR1 SQVTM and CDR2 ANQGSEA. The CDR3 here is CSVAQGVSSYEQYF. The CDR3 nucleotides read TGCAGCGTTGCCCAAGGGGTATCTTCCTACGAGCAGTACTTC.

The V gene is TRBV18, the J gene TRBJ2-1; 9 nucleotides agree with TRBD2. V trimming: 3 bases; J trimming: 5 bases; junction bases outside the gene matches: 5. The CDR3 totals 15 residues. Germline CDR1 reads KGHSH; CDR2 reads LQKENI. The CDR3 DNA sequence: TGTGCCAGCTCACCGAGATCTAGCGGGGACAATGAGCAGTTCTTC. This translates into CASSPRSSGDNEQFF.

The chain links TRBV4-3 to TRBJ2-1; D may be TRBD2 (6 bases). CDR1 is LGHNA, CDR2 YSLEER, per germline. The CDR3 covers 13 residues. V was shortened by 4 bases and J by 5 bases, with 9 bases between the two germline ends. The CDR3 DNA is TGCGCCAGCAGCCTTGGAGGGGACAATGAGCAGTTCTTC. It specifies CASSLGGDNEQFF.

V is TRBV13 and J is TRBJ2-2; TRBD1 matches 9 bases. The CDR3 totals 13 residues. Germline CDR1 is PRHDT and CDR2 is FYEKMQ (reference sequence). V was pared by 5 bases and J by 6 bases, with 1 base of the junction left unmatched. The CDR3 loop is CASSRQGAGELFF. The CDR3 DNA reads as TGTGCCAGCAGCCGACAGGGGGCCGGGGAGCTGTTTTTT.

The V call is TRBV29-1, the J call TRBJ1-6; D is unresolved. The V gene's germline CDR1 is SQVTM and CDR2 ANQGSEA. Trimming cost V 6 bases and J 8 bases, with 17 bases left between them. This CDR3 contains 14 residues. The CDR3 DNA reads as TGCAGCGTCGGAGATGGGGAGAGGGATTCACCCCTCCACTTT. This encodes CSVGDGERDSPLHF.

The chain joins TRBV5-5 to TRBJ2-2; D unclear. Between the trimmed V and J ends, which lost 0 bases and 4 bases, there was a span of 19 bases. Germline V lookup: CDR1 SGHKS, CDR2 YYEKEE (reference sequence). There are 18 residues in the CDR3. In DNA, the CDR3 is TGTGCCAGCAGCTTGGTATACGCCCGGTATCCTGGCACCGGGGAGCTGTTTTTT. This encodes CASSLVYARYPGTGELFF.